These T cell receptor beta chains were read from a single sample in a study of blood T cell repertoires in COVID-19. Assay used: immunoSEQ multiplex PCR; TCRdb lists only in-frame clones, some missing. The repertoire has about 100,000 clones, roughly nine tenths of them found once; the top ten carry under 6.5%. The material sequenced was peripheral blood. The receptors stem from a woman aged 50 to 60 with COVID-19, enrolled during active disease. Both conserved end residues are part of each CDR3. The D gene is left open where the match is weak. Not every row has a clone size; where given, it reads once, few, many or a size class.

TRBV30	TRBJ1-5	.	TRBD1	TGTGCCTGGAGTGACAGGGGGCGGGATCAGCCCCAGCATTTT	CAWSDRGRDQPQHF
TRBV14	TRBJ2-1	.	.	TGTGCCAGCAGCCCCATGAACCAGGCAGTCTCCTACAATGAGCAGTTCTTC	CASSPMNQAVSYNEQFF
TRBV6-5	TRBJ2-2	.	TRBD1	TGTGCCAGCATTCTAGGGACAGGGGCCACCGGGGAGCTGTTTTTT	CASILGTGATGELFF
TRBV5-1	TRBJ2-5	.	.	TGCGCCAGCAGCTTGGGTCTGTACCAAGAGACCCAGTACTTC	CASSLGLYQETQYF
TRBV9	TRBJ2-5	once	.	TGTGCCAGCAGCCCCCAGGGACTGGCTGTGCAAGAGACCCAGTACTTC	CASSPQGLAVQETQYF
TRBV6-2/TRBV6-3	TRBJ1-5	few	TRBD1	TGTGCCAGCAGCCTGGCGGGACAGGGTGGGCCCCAGCATTTT	CASSLAGQGGPQHF
TRBV9	TRBJ1-1	.	.	TGTGCCAGCAGCGTAGCTGGAGGGGCGCACACTGAAGCTTTCTTT	CASSVAGGAHTEAFF
TRBV7-3	TRBJ2-1	.	.	TGTGCCAGCAGCTTTAAGGGGGGGCCAAATGAGCAGTTCTTC	CASSFKGGPNEQFF
TRBV3-1/TRBV3-2	TRBJ2-6	once	.	TGTGCCAGCAGCCAAGTTCCGGGGAGCTCTGGGGCCAACGTCCTGACTTTC	CASSQVPGSSGANVLTF
TRBV6-2/TRBV6-3	TRBJ2-7	.	.	TGTGCCAGCAGCGGGGACTTCTACGAGCAGTACTTC	CASSGDFYEQYF
TRBV9	TRBJ2-6	.	.	TGTGCCAGCAGTACTAGTGGGGCCAACGTCCTGACTTTC	CASSTSGANVLTF
TRBV4-3	TRBJ2-3	.	TRBD2	TGCGCCAGCAGCCAAAATAGCGGGGGGTACACAGATACGCAGTATTTT	CASSQNSGGYTDTQYF
TRBV6-5	TRBJ2-7	.	.	TGTGCCAGCAGAACGACTGCTCCCTACGAGCAGTACTTC	CASRTTAPYEQYF
TRBV7-2	TRBJ2-7	.	.	TGTGCCAGCAGCAACGAGGCGCACTACGAGCAGTACTTC	CASSNEAHYEQYF
TRBV2	TRBJ1-4	.	TRBD1	TGTGCCAGCACCAAGACAGGGGGAATTGGTAATGAAAAACTGTTTTTT	CASTKTGGIGNEKLFF
TRBV19	TRBJ2-1	.	TRBD2	TGTGCCAGTAGTACGGTGGCGGGGGGGCTTTACAATGAGCAGTTCTTC	CASSTVAGGLYNEQFF
TRBV7-9	TRBJ2-3	.	TRBD2	TGTGCCAGCAGCGCCCGGGGGGGCGGGCCAGATACGCAGTATTTT	CASSARGGGPDTQYF
TRBV6-5	TRBJ2-5	.	TRBD2	TGTGCCAGCACCCGGGGCCAAGCGGGGGAGACCCAGTACTTC	CASTRGQAGETQYF
TRBV6-5	TRBJ2-2	.	.	TGTGCCAGCAGACCGGGGACGAACACCGGGGAGCTGTTTTTT	CASRPGTNTGELFF
TRBV6-5	TRBJ1-1	.	TRBD1	TGTGCCAGCAAAGGGGGACAGGGAGAAGCTTTCTTT	CASKGGQGEAFF
TRBV7-2	TRBJ1-3	once	.	TGTGCCAGCGGCAACAGGGTATCCTCTGGAAACACCATATATTTT	CASGNRVSSGNTIYF
TRBV6-2/TRBV6-3	TRBJ2-7	.	TRBD1	TGTGCCAGCAGTTACGCCGGACAGGAGCCCTACGAGCAGTACTTC	CASSYAGQEPYEQYF
TRBV4-3	TRBJ1-2	.	TRBD1	TGCGCCAGCAGCCAAGATATGGGGGGACAGCATGGCTACACCTTC	CASSQDMGGQHGYTF
TRBV4-1	TRBJ1-5	.	.	TGCGCCAGCAGCTCCAACACAGCGGGACCCCATCAGCCCCAGCATTTT	CASSSNTAGPHQPQHF
TRBV30	TRBJ2-2	.	.	TGTGCCTGGAGTTCGATGCAGGGTGGAACCGGGGAGCTGTTTTTT	CAWSSMQGGTGELFF
TRBV9	TRBJ1-2	.	TRBD1	TGTGCCAGCAGCCCCGACAGGGAGCATGGCTACACCTTC	CASSPDREHGYTF
TRBV18	TRBJ1-1	once	.	TGTGCCAGCTCACCTGACCGGGCAGGGGTTGGCACTGAAGCTTTCTTT	CASSPDRAGVGTEAFF
TRBV30	TRBJ2-7	.	.	TGTGCCTGGAGCGGGAGCGGACCACCCTACGAGCAGTACTTC	CAWSGSGPPYEQYF
TRBV5-4	TRBJ2-5	.	TRBD2	TGTGCCAGCAGCCGAATAGCGGGTCCACAAGAGACCCAGTACTTC	CASSRIAGPQETQYF
TRBV11-3	TRBJ2-3	.	TRBD1	TGTGCCAGCAGCCCCATAACTACAGGGGCAGATACGCAGTATTTT	CASSPITTGADTQYF
TRBV11-2	TRBJ1-5	.	.	TGTGCCAGCAGCTTAGGGGGGGGTAGCAATCAGCCCCAGCATTTT	CASSLGGGSNQPQHF
TRBV7-9	TRBJ1-6	.	.	TGTGCCAGCAGCTCCCCGGGACATAATAATTCACCCCTCCACTTT	CASSSPGHNNSPLHF
TRBV5-6	TRBJ2-5	.	TRBD2	TGTGCCAGCAGCTTGTGGTCTACTAGCGTCGGTTACTTC	CASSLWSTSVGYF
TRBV5-4	TRBJ2-5	.	TRBD1	TGTGCCAGCAGCCTACAGGGGGCGCGGGAGACCCAGTACTTC	CASSLQGARETQYF
TRBV6-6	TRBJ2-1	.	TRBD1	TGTGCCAGCAGAGCCGGGACAGGAAACAATGAGCAGTTCTTC	CASRAGTGNNEQFF
TRBV11-2	TRBJ1-1	.	TRBD1	TGTGCCAGCAGCTCCGACAGGGGAGCTTCAGCTTTCTTT	CASSSDRGASAFF
TRBV5-4	TRBJ1-5	.	TRBD1	TGTGCCAGCAGCCAGGGACAGGGAAATCAGCCCCAGCATTTT	CASSQGQGNQPQHF
TRBV5-1	TRBJ1-2	.	.	TGCGCCAGCAGCTTGTTCGGGACGCCGGGAGGGGATGGCTACACCTTC	CASSLFGTPGGDGYTF
TRBV11-2	TRBJ1-3	.	.	TGTGCCAGCAGCTTATCCCGGCCCGGGGCTGGAAACACCATATATTTT	CASSLSRPGAGNTIYF
TRBV7-3	TRBJ2-3	.	.	TGTGCCAGCAGCTTACGGCGGGGAGATACGCAGTATTTT	CASSLRRGDTQYF
TRBV20-1	TRBJ2-7	.	TRBD1	TGCAGTGCTAGTCAACAGGGGTACGAGCAGTACTTC	CSASQQGYEQYF
TRBV10-1	TRBJ1-1	.	.	TGCGCCAGCAGTGACACGGTGAAGGGGAACTCTGAAGCTTTCTTT	CASSDTVKGNSEAFF
TRBV10-3	TRBJ2-2	.	TRBD1	TGTGCCATCAGTGCAGGGGGACACGGGGAGCTGTTTTTT	CAISAGGHGELFF
TRBV6-2/TRBV6-3	TRBJ2-1	.	.	TGTGCCAGCAGCTTCGACAATGAGCAGTTCTTC	CASSFDNEQFF
TRBV14	TRBJ2-3	.	TRBD2	TGTGCCAGCAGCCAACTAGCGGGGGGAGGCACAGATACGCAGTATTTT	CASSQLAGGGTDTQYF